Below, 15 T cell receptor beta chains from the same sample are listed, as sequenced in a study of blood T cell repertoires in COVID-19. Some clones are missing from TCRdb's copy, which holds only in-frame ones; the method was immunoSEQ multiplex PCR. The sample has a few hundred thousand clones; about 90% are singletons. The sequencing input was peripheral blood. All receptors derive from a woman in her 30s with COVID-19, enrolled during active disease.

This sequence joins TRBV9 and TRBJ1-6, with 10 bases identical to TRBD1. The CDR3 length is 15 residues. Looked up from germline, CDR1 is SGDLS and CDR2 is YYNGEE. J gave up 9 bases and V 3 bases, and 6 bases lay outside the gene matches. The CDR3, as DNA: TGTGCCAGCAGCGACCAAGACAGGGGGCTTTCACCCCTCCACTTT. The encoded protein is CASSDQDRGLSPLHF.

This CDR3 reads CASSPRSGANVLTF. CDR3 coding DNA: TGTGCCAGCAGCCCCCGTTCTGGGGCCAACGTCCTGACTTTC. This chain uses TRBV7-2 with TRBJ2-6; D unresolved. The germline V gene encodes CDR1 SGHTA and CDR2 FQGNSA. Trimming removed 5 bases from V and 1 base from J, with 6 bases in between. The CDR3 contains 14 residues.

The chain combines TRBV5-1 with TRBJ1-1, with 7 nucleotides matching TRBD1. CDR3 length equals 14 residues. The germline V gene encodes CDR1 SGHRS and CDR2 YFSETQ. The V segment lost 4 bases and the J segment 4 bases; nucleotides outside the gene matches: 7. CDR3 nucleotides: TGCGCCAGCAGCGCAACAGGGGAGAGCACTGAAGCTTTCTTT. Its translation is CASSATGESTEAFF.

This chain uses TRBV19 with TRBJ1-1, with D possibly TRBD1 on 6 matching bases. CDR1 and CDR2 from the germline V gene are LNHDA and SQIVND (reference sequence). CDR3 length: 14 amino acids. Trimming shortened V by 3 bases and J by 1 base, and 9 bases separated the two germline ends. The DNA for the CDR3 is TGTGCCAGTAGTATCTGGGGGCGGAACACTGAAGCTTTCTTT. Translating it yields CASSIWGRNTEAFF.

The gene calls are TRBV4-1 and TRBJ2-7; 11 bases map to TRBD2. Germline loops: CDR1 MGHRA, CDR2 YSYEKL. CDR3 length: 17 amino acids. The junction had 9 bases not matched to a gene; V was cut back by 0 bases and J by 5 bases. In DNA form, the CDR3 reads TGCGCCAGCAGCCAAGACTGGGGTAGCGGGAGGGCGAACGAGCAGTACGTC. Its translation: CASSQDWGSGRANEQYV.

This clone occurred many times. The chain combines TRBV7-9 with TRBJ1-4; D is uncertain. The CDR3 covers 15 residues. CDR1 SEHNR and CDR2 FQNEAQ come from the germline V gene (reference sequence). V was shortened by 2 bases and J by 5 bases, with 12 bases between the two germline ends. The CDR3 DNA reads as TGTGCCAGCAGCTTAATTCTAGGAGAGAATGAAAAACTGTTTTTT. Translation: CASSLILGENEKLFF.

The chain combines TRBV11-2 with TRBJ1-2, with a possible D match to TRBD1 (6 bases). The V and J ends lost 4 bases and 6 bases respectively, with 12 bases between them. CDR1 and CDR2 from the germline V gene are SGHAT and FQNNGV. This CDR3 is built from 13 residues. CDR3 coding DNA: TGTGCCAGCAGCTCGACAGGAAGGAATGGCTACACCTTC. It encodes CASSSTGRNGYTF.

Notes on this clone: The junction differs from germline at one of its ends, possibly a read error. The chain is built from TRBV7-7 and TRBJ2-2, with TRBD2 matching 10 bases. The CDR3 sequence is 18 residues long. Germline lookup yields CDR1 SSHAT and CDR2 FNYEAQ (reference sequence). CDR3 coding DNA: TGTGCTAGCAGCCTTGGGCTAGCGGGAGATTTGAGCACCGGGGAGCTGTTTTTT. This encodes CASSLGLAGDLSTGELFF.

The CDR3 DNA is TGCGCCAGCAGCTTTACGGGGACAGCGCTCGCGAGCTCCTACGAGCAGTACTTC. This codes for CASSFTGTALASSYEQYF. This rearrangement joins TRBV5-1 to TRBJ2-7, with TRBD1 matching 7 bases. V lost 2 bases to trimming and J lost 0 bases; unmatched junction nucleotides: 14. Germline V gene lookup returns CDR1 SGHRS and CDR2 YFSETQ. The CDR3 length is 18 residues.

The gene calls are TRBV19 and TRBJ1-1; D may be TRBD1 (6 bases). Trimming removed 4 bases from V and 0 bases from J, with 12 bases in between. The CDR3 covers 15 residues. Germline loops: CDR1 LNHDA, CDR2 SQIVND (reference sequence). CDR3 in amino acids: CASSKKGELNTEAFF. The CDR3 DNA sequence: TGTGCCAGTAGTAAAAAGGGGGAATTGAACACTGAAGCTTTCTTT.

This rearrangement joins TRBV18 to TRBJ1-5; 10 nucleotides agree with TRBD1. After removal of 4 bases from V and 7 bases from J, the junction contained 10 bases not matched to a gene. The CDR3 sequence is 16 residues long. From germline, CDR1 is KGHSH and CDR2 LQKENI. CDR3 coding DNA: TGTGCCAGCTCACTGGGGTTGGGACAGGGGATGCAGCCCCAGCATTTT. Protein: CASSLGLGQGMQPQHF.

The chain couples TRBV28 to TRBJ2-7; D is possibly TRBD1 (6 bases). Germline assignment: CDR1 MDHEN and CDR2 SYDVKM. Between the trimmed V and J ends, which lost 4 bases and 0 bases, there was a span of 13 bases. CDR3 size: 15 residues. For the CDR3, the DNA is TGTGCCAGCAGTTCTCCAGGGGCCAACTCCTACGAGCAGTACGTC. Its protein product is CASSSPGANSYEQYV.

The chain has TRBV5-1 and TRBJ2-7; tentatively, D is TRBD2 (5 bases). The CDR3 totals 13 residues. CDR1 SGHRS and CDR2 YFSETQ come from the germline V gene. Trimming shortened V by 0 bases and J by 9 bases, and 13 bases separated the two germline ends. The CDR3 reads CASSLAGVDAQYV. The CDR3 nucleotides read TGCGCCAGCAGCTTGGCCGGGGTCGACGCGCAGTACGTC.

The chain employs TRBV9 and TRBJ2-1; D gene ambiguous. CDR3 length: 14 residues. The V end lost 0 bases, the J end lost 11 bases, and 15 bases lay between the germline ends. CDR1 is SGDLS, CDR2 YYNGEE, per germline. The CDR3 loop reads CASSVGGDKWQQFF. The CDR3 DNA follows: TGTGCCAGCAGCGTAGGCGGAGATAAGTGGCAGCAGTTCTTC.

This chain connects TRBV9 to TRBJ1-2; tentative D call: TRBD1 (5 bases). Germline CDR1 is SGDLS and CDR2 is YYNGEE. The CDR3 consists of 13 residues. Trimming removed 4 bases at V and 6 bases at J, with 13 bases between. CDR3 in amino acids: CASSHGGINGYTF. CDR3 nucleotide sequence: TGTGCCAGCAGCCACGGGGGGATCAATGGCTACACCTTC.